Listed below are T cell receptor beta chains from one sample, sequenced in a study of response to subunit inactivated influenza vaccine. TCRdb re-derived calls from the RT-PCR reads in MiXCR, one entry per CDR3 protein. The sample yields 500,000 to 550,000 distinct CDR3 sequences, 20% to 25% seen once. This same sample was also taken into another study, of T cells expressing NK-cell markers.

The specimen was CD4+ T cells sorted from PBMCs, collected less than 13 days after vaccination. These receptors originate from a man over 45 who received an inactivated influenza vaccine. The CDR3 runs from the conserved cysteine through the conserved F or W. The order of the fields is CDR3 length, D gene, J gene, clone size, V gene, CDR3 DNA, CDR3 protein. The D gene is left open where the match is weak. The listing skips clone size in some rows; elsewhere it reads once, few, many or a size class.

len: 15
d_gene: NA
j_gene: TRBJ2-3
abundance: NA
v_gene: TRBV4-2
CDR3nt: TGTGCCAGCGCTAAATGGGGGGACTTAACAGATACGCAGTATTTT
CDR3aa: CASAKWGDLTDTQYF

len: 13
d_gene: NA
j_gene: TRBJ1-5
abundance: few
v_gene: TRBV20-1
CDR3nt: TGCAGTGCACTCCACTCGAGGGGTCAGCCCCAGCATTTT
CDR3aa: CSALHSRGQPQHF

len: 15
d_gene: TRBD2
j_gene: TRBJ2-3
abundance: few
v_gene: TRBV12-3/TRBV12-4
CDR3nt: TGTGCCAGCAGTTTAAGAGGGAGGGCCTCAGATACGCAGTATTTT
CDR3aa: CASSLRGRASDTQYF

len: 16
d_gene: NA
j_gene: TRBJ1-5
abundance: NA
v_gene: TRBV12-3/TRBV12-4
CDR3nt: TGTGCCAGCAGTTTAGGCAGCGGGGCAAGCAATCAGCCCCAGCATTTT
CDR3aa: CASSLGSGASNQPQHF

len: 16
d_gene: NA
j_gene: TRBJ2-2
abundance: few
v_gene: TRBV9
CDR3nt: TGTGCCAGCAGCCCTCGGTCGAGAGCGGGTACCGGGGAGCTGTTTTTT
CDR3aa: CASSPRSRAGTGELFF

len: 16
d_gene: NA
j_gene: TRBJ1-2
abundance: few
v_gene: TRBV5-5
CDR3nt: TGTGCCAGCAGCTTTCCAGGGAGGATAGGGAGCTATGGCTACACCTTC
CDR3aa: CASSFPGRIGSYGYTF

len: 11
d_gene: NA
j_gene: TRBJ1-2
abundance: NA
v_gene: TRBV19
CDR3nt: TGTGCCAGTACCCCCGGCTATGGCTACACCTTC
CDR3aa: CASTPGYGYTF

len: 13
d_gene: NA
j_gene: TRBJ2-7
abundance: few
v_gene: TRBV20-1
CDR3nt: TGCAGTGCTAGAGATAGCGCCGCCTACGAGCAGTACTTC
CDR3aa: CSARDSAAYEQYF

len: 10
d_gene: NA
j_gene: TRBJ1-4
abundance: few
v_gene: TRBV28
CDR3nt: TGTGCCACCCTTCGCGAAAAACTGTTTTTT
CDR3aa: CATLREKLFF

len: 14
d_gene: NA
j_gene: TRBJ1-1
abundance: NA
v_gene: TRBV20-1
CDR3nt: TGCAGTGCTAGGTGGCCACGGTGGAACACTGAAGCTTTCTTT
CDR3aa: CSARWPRWNTEAFF

len: 15
d_gene: TRBD2
j_gene: TRBJ2-2
abundance: NA
v_gene: TRBV6-2/TRBV6-3
CDR3nt: TGTGCCAGCAGAAACGGGGGACTAAACACCGGGGAGCTGTTTTTT
CDR3aa: CASRNGGLNTGELFF

len: 18
d_gene: NA
j_gene: TRBJ2-1
abundance: NA
v_gene: TRBV20-1
CDR3nt: TGCAGTGCTAGAGAAACGACAGGGAGGCTTATTTCCTACAATGAGCAGTTCTTC
CDR3aa: CSARETTGRLISYNEQFF

len: 15
d_gene: NA
j_gene: TRBJ2-2
abundance: NA
v_gene: TRBV10-3
CDR3nt: TGTGCCATCAGTGAGTCTAACAGGGAAACCGGGGAGCTGTTTTTT
CDR3aa: CAISESNRETGELFF

len: 14
d_gene: TRBD2
j_gene: TRBJ2-7
abundance: NA
v_gene: TRBV5-4
CDR3nt: TGTGCCAGCAGCGGAAGCGGGGGGGACTACGAGCAGTACTTC
CDR3aa: CASSGSGGDYEQYF

len: 13
d_gene: NA
j_gene: TRBJ1-6
abundance: few
v_gene: TRBV30
CDR3nt: TGTGCCTGGGGCGGCTCCTATAATTCACCCCTCCACTTT
CDR3aa: CAWGGSYNSPLHF

len: 16
d_gene: TRBD2
j_gene: TRBJ2-1
abundance: medium-sized
v_gene: TRBV7-9
CDR3nt: TGTGCCAGCAGCTACGGACTAGCTTTCTCCTACAATGAGCAGTTCTTC
CDR3aa: CASSYGLAFSYNEQFF

len: 14
d_gene: NA
j_gene: TRBJ1-5
abundance: NA
v_gene: TRBV6-1
CDR3nt: TGTGCCAGCAGTGACGGGGGGGGCAGGCAGCCCCAGCATTTT
CDR3aa: CASSDGGGRQPQHF

len: 15
d_gene: TRBD2
j_gene: TRBJ2-1
abundance: NA
v_gene: TRBV3-1
CDR3nt: TGTGCCAGCAGCCAAGTCACTAGCGGGAGTAATGAGCAGTTCTTC
CDR3aa: CASSQVTSGSNEQFF

len: 14
d_gene: TRBD1
j_gene: TRBJ2-5
abundance: NA
v_gene: TRBV6-2/TRBV6-3
CDR3nt: TGTGCCAGCAGGAGACAGGGCGGCATTGAGACCCAGTACTTC
CDR3aa: CASRRQGGIETQYF

len: 17
d_gene: TRBD1
j_gene: TRBJ1-1
abundance: NA
v_gene: TRBV19
CDR3nt: TGTGCCAGTAAGAAAAGCAGGGGGCGAGATCCGGACACTGAAGCTTTCTTT
CDR3aa: CASKKSRGRDPDTEAFF